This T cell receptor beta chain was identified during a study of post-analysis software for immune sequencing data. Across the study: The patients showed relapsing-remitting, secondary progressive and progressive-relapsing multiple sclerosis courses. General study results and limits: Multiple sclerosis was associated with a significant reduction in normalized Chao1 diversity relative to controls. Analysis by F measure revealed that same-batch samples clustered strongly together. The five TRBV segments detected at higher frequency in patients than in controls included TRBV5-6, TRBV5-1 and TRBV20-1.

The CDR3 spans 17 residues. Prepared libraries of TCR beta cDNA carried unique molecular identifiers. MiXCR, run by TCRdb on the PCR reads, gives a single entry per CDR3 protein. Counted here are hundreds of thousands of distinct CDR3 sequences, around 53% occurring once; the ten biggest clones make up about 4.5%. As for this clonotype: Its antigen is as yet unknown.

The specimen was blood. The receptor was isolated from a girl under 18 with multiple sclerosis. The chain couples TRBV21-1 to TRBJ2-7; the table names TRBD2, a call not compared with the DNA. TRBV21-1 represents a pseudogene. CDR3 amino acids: CASSPRTALAASYEQYF. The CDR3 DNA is TGTGCCAGCAGCCCACGCACCGCGCTAGCGGCTTCCTACGAGCAGTACTTC.